Below are 28 T cell receptor beta chains sequenced from a single sample in a study of OX40 agonist ivuxolimab in advanced cancers. Only in-frame clones appear in the TCRdb table, and some are missing; sequencing was by immunoSEQ multiplex PCR. Of 37,000 or so clones in the sample, approximately 86% were seen once. This specimen was CD4+ or CD8+ T cells sorted from blood, taken in a trial of the OX40 agonist ivuxolimab. These receptors came from an adult with an advanced solid tumor such as melanoma, head and neck, liver or kidney cancer.

The V call is TRBV6-4, the J call TRBJ1-2, with D perhaps TRBD1 (5 bases). The CDR3 length is 13 residues. CDR1 MRHNA and CDR2 SNTAGT come from the germline V gene. V lost 4 bases and J 7 bases, leaving 13 bases between the germline ends. CDR3 amino acids: CASSVGAGTGYTF. The CDR3 coding sequence is TGTGCCAGCAGTGTCGGCGCAGGGACTGGCTACACCTTC.

A few counts support this clone. V and J are TRBV19 and TRBJ1-1; the match to TRBD1 covers 7 bases. Germline V gene lookup returns CDR1 LNHDA and CDR2 SQIVND (reference sequence). Trimming removed 6 bases from V and 5 bases from J; junction bases left unmatched: 12. The CDR3 covers 15 residues. The CDR3 loop reads CASSPSLAGGTEAFF. In nucleotides, the CDR3 is TGTGCCAGTAGCCCCTCTTTGGCAGGGGGAACTGAAGCTTTCTTT.

This sequence joins TRBV7-9 and TRBJ2-3; 11 positions agree with TRBD2. Germline V lookup: CDR1 SEHNR, CDR2 FQNEAQ (reference sequence). The CDR3 loop spans 16 amino acids. Trimming at V came to 5 bases and at J to 5 bases, leaving 9 bases not matched to a gene. The CDR3, as DNA: TGTGCCAGCAGCCCCGCTCTAGCGGGGGGAAAAGATACGCAGTATTTT. It codes for CASSPALAGGKDTQYF.

The chain employs TRBV5-1 and TRBJ2-3; 7 positions agree with TRBD1. Germline CDR1 is SGHRS and CDR2 is YFSETQ. CDR3 length equals 15 residues. Trimming took 4 bases from V and 0 from J; bases not matched to a gene: 5. DNA for the CDR3: TGCGCCAGCAGCGCCGGGACAGAGAGCACAGATACGCAGTATTTT. Translating gives CASSAGTESTDTQYF.

V is TRBV19 and J is TRBJ2-3; a possible D gene is TRBD2 (5 bases). CDR1 is LNHDA and CDR2 is SQIVND in the germline V gene (reference sequence). The CDR3 loop spans 11 amino acids. Between the trimmed V and J ends, which lost 6 bases and 6 bases, there was a span of 7 bases. In DNA form, the CDR3 reads TGTGCCAGTAGAGCGGTGGATACGCAGTATTTT. Protein sequence: CASRAVDTQYF.

The chain couples TRBV18 to TRBJ1-2; 8 nucleotides align to TRBD1. With 0 bases clipped from V and 6 bases from J, the junction kept 6 bases outside the gene matches. From germline, CDR1 is KGHSH and CDR2 LQKENI. The length of the CDR3 is 15 residues. DNA of the CDR3: TGTGCCAGCTCACCACCGAGCAGGGGGCGAGATGGCTACACCTTC. It encodes CASSPPSRGRDGYTF.

In its sample, this clone was seen once. The chain recombines TRBV2 with TRBJ2-7, with D unresolved. V gave up 6 bases and J gave up 2 bases, with 11 bases separating them. The CDR3 is 13 amino acids. Looked up from germline, CDR1 is SNHLY and CDR2 is FYNNEI. The CDR3 coding sequence is TGTGCCAGCAGCTCCAGTGGGCCCTACGAGCAGTACTTC. Translation: CASSSSGPYEQYF.

This clone was counted a single time. The V call is TRBV21-1, the J call TRBJ2-2; the table's D call of TRBD1 was not tested on the DNA. TRBV21-1 is a listed pseudogene. There are 18 residues in the CDR3. The CDR3 reads CASSKVQELGDSAGELFF. The DNA for the CDR3 is TGTGCCAGCAGCAAAGTCCAGGAACTTGGCGACAGCGCCGGGGAGCTGTTTTTT.

The gene calls are TRBV11-2 and TRBJ1-1; 7 nucleotides align to TRBD1. There are 13 residues in the CDR3. Germline trimming cut 5 bases from V and 4 bases from J; bases unmatched to any gene: 4. Germline V lookup: CDR1 SGHAT, CDR2 FQNNGV. The CDR3 loop reads CASSTTGVTEAFF. CDR3 in DNA: TGTGCCAGCAGCACCACAGGGGTCACTGAAGCTTTCTTT.

V gene TRBV7-9 combines with J gene TRBJ1-3; a weak D match, TRBD1 (5 bases). The V gene's germline CDR1 is SEHNR and CDR2 FQNEAQ (reference sequence). Trimming shortened V by 5 bases and J by 0 bases, and 17 bases separated the two germline ends. The CDR3 totals 17 residues. CDR3 in amino acids: CASSPLGTADSGNTIYF. The DNA of the CDR3 is TGTGCCAGCAGCCCCCTGGGGACCGCCGACTCTGGAAACACCATATATTTT.

The chain is built from TRBV18 and TRBJ2-1; D perhaps matches TRBD1 (6 bases). V shed 2 bases and J shed 5 bases, with 13 bases lying between them. CDR1 KGHSH and CDR2 LQKENI come from the germline V gene. The CDR3 has 15 residues. In DNA, the CDR3 is TGTGCCAGCTCACCAACGTCAGGGGACCACAATGAGCAGTTCTTC. Encoded protein: CASSPTSGDHNEQFF.

The rearrangement joins TRBV10-1 to TRBJ2-3, with D possibly being TRBD1 or TRBD2 (5 bases each). V was cut by 0 bases and J by 2 bases, with 15 bases left in between. CDR1 and CDR2 (germline): WNHNN, SYGVQD (reference sequence). This CDR3 is 17 amino acids long. The CDR3 DNA reads as TGCGCCAGCAGTGAGTCGATAGCAGGGAGAGTCACAGATACGCAGTATTTT. Amino acid sequence: CASSESIAGRVTDTQYF.

This clone has just a few counts. This chain links TRBV27 with TRBJ2-5, with 11 bases identical to TRBD1. V lost 3 bases to trimming and J lost 5 bases; unmatched junction nucleotides: 5. This CDR3 has 15 residues. Germline loops: CDR1 MNHEY, CDR2 SMNVEV (reference sequence). In DNA form, the CDR3 reads TGTGCCAGCAGTTTCTCGGACAGGGGGCGGGAGACCCAGTACTTC. It codes for CASSFSDRGRETQYF.

This sequence joins TRBV6-1 and TRBJ2-2; D is perhaps TRBD1 (6 bases). Germline V gene data show CDR1 as MNHNS and CDR2 as SASEGT. The CDR3 consists of 14 residues. The germline V and J ends were trimmed by 6 bases and 2 bases, with 10 bases remaining between them. CDR3 amino acids: CASRGTSNTGELFF. The CDR3 DNA sequence: TGTGCCAGCAGGGGGACAAGTAACACCGGGGAGCTGTTTTTT.

V usage is TRBV9 and J usage is TRBJ2-7, with 8 bases identical to TRBD1. Trimming cost V 2 bases and J 9 bases; bases outside gene matches: 7. Germline V gene data show CDR1 as SGDLS and CDR2 as YYNGEE. There are 13 residues in the CDR3. CDR3: CASSVDRVSGQYF. As DNA, the CDR3 is TGTGCCAGCAGCGTGGACAGGGTGTCGGGGCAGTACTTC.

This rearrangement joins TRBV5-8 to TRBJ2-5; D call uncertain. Trimming shortened V by 2 bases and J by 5 bases, and 4 bases separated the two germline ends. CDR3 size: 11 residues. The germline V gene encodes CDR1 SGHTS and CDR2 YDEGEE. CDR3 coding DNA: TGTGCCAGCAGCTTTCGGGAGACCCAGTACTTC. Amino acid sequence: CASSFRETQYF.

CDR3 amino acids: CASSGNTDTQYF. The CDR3 region has the DNA TGCGCCAGCAGTGGCAACACAGATACGCAGTATTTT. V is TRBV10-1 and J is TRBJ2-3; D unclear. Trimming shortened V by 4 bases and J by 2 bases, and 4 bases separated the two germline ends. CDR1 and CDR2 from the germline V gene are WNHNN and SYGVQD (reference sequence). The CDR3 has 12 residues.

In the case of this clone: Because the CDR3's place on the DNA is in doubt, the DNA is left out and the CDR3 is given as listed by TCRdb. J is TRBJ2-7 and V is TRBV27; the table's D call, TRBD2, was not checked against the DNA. The CDR3 is 15 amino acids long, termini counted. The germline V gene encodes CDR1 MNHEY and CDR2 SMNVEV (reference sequence). CDR3 amino acids: CASSSSGGLAYEQYF.

The genes are TRBV12-2 and TRBJ2-2; the table gives TRBD2 as D, unverified against the DNA. TRBV12-2 is classified as a pseudogene. The CDR3 runs to 17 residues. The CDR3 region has the DNA TGTGCAAGTCGCTTAGTGACTAGCGGGGGGATCTGCGGGGAGCTGTTTTTT. Translated: CASRLVTSGGICGELFF.

The chain employs TRBV11-2 and TRBJ2-5; perhaps D is TRBD1 or TRBD2 (5 bases each). Germline assignment: CDR1 SGHAT and CDR2 FQNNGV. This CDR3 region has 14 residues. V was cut by 7 bases and J by 11 bases, with 23 bases left in between. CDR3 DNA sequence: TGTGCCAGCACCCAGGGAGTACAACGGGGAGAGCAGTACTTC. It specifies CASTQGVQRGEQYF.

This chain connects TRBV5-8 to TRBJ1-1; TRBD1 matches 8 bases. This CDR3 has 14 residues. With 1 base clipped from V and 6 bases from J, the junction kept 5 bases outside the gene matches. Germline values: CDR1 SGHTS, CDR2 YDEGEE. DNA for the CDR3: TGTGCCAGCAGCTTGTTGACAGGGGCGGCTGAAGCTTTCTTT. Protein product: CASSLLTGAAEAFF.

This chain uses TRBV27 with TRBJ1-2, with 7 nucleotides matching TRBD1. Germline CDR1 and CDR2: MNHEY and SMNVEV (reference sequence). The length of the CDR3 is 15 residues. The ends lost 5 bases at V and 5 bases at J; junction bases unmatched: 11. The CDR3 loop reads CASSPRRDRSYGYTF. CDR3 DNA: TGTGCCAGCAGTCCCCGCCGGGACAGATCATATGGCTACACCTTC.

In its sample, this clone was seen once. This chain joins TRBV6-1 and TRBJ2-7, with unresolved D. CDR1 is MNHNS and CDR2 is SASEGT in the germline V gene. The length of the CDR3 is 11 residues. Trimming cost V 7 bases and J 3 bases, with 7 bases left between them. The CDR3, as DNA: TGTGCCAGCATATCCAGCTACGAGCAGTACTTC. Residues: CASISSYEQYF.

V gene TRBV6-6 combines with J gene TRBJ1-1; D may be TRBD1 (6 bases). Germline V gene data show CDR1 as MNHNY and CDR2 as SVGAGI (reference sequence). The length of the CDR3 is 13 residues. V gave up 11 bases and J gave up 0 bases, with 13 bases separating them. CDR3 in DNA: TGTGCCGCATGGGGGGGGCTGAACACTGAAGCTTTCTTT. This encodes CAAWGGLNTEAFF.

The table lists this clone with a few counts. The sample contains more than one DNA sequence encoding this CDR3. The CDR3 DNA is TGTGCCAGCAGCTCTCAAGAGACCTCGAACACCGGGGAGCTGTTTTTT. Translated: CASSSQETSNTGELFF. The V call is TRBV4-2, the J call TRBJ2-2, with D uncertain. Germline assignment: CDR1 LGHNA and CDR2 YNFKEQ. The CDR3 is 16 residues long. Trimming stripped 5 bases from V and 0 bases from J, with 13 bases between.

The V gene is TRBV6-1, the J gene TRBJ2-3, with D tentatively TRBD2 (5 bases). CDR3 length: 12 amino acids. Trimming took off 8 bases at V and 2 bases at J, with 8 bases between the two ends. Germline V gene sequence: CDR1 MNHNS, CDR2 SASEGT. The CDR3 DNA follows: TGTGCCAGCCCTGACTACACAGATACGCAGTATTTT. Translation: CASPDYTDTQYF.

The count of this clone is one. V usage is TRBV19 and J usage is TRBJ1-2; 10 positions match TRBD1. Germline CDR1 LNHDA, CDR2 SQIVND (reference sequence). The V gene end was trimmed by 7 bases and the J gene end by 8 bases; junction bases not matched to a gene: 7. The CDR3 length is 13 residues. CDR3 bases: TGTGCCAGTACCCCGGGACAGGGGTACGGCTACACCTTC. Protein sequence: CASTPGQGYGYTF.

This chain links TRBV7-3 with TRBJ1-2; D gene ambiguous. The CDR3 length is 13 residues. Per germline, CDR1 SGHTA and CDR2 FQGTGA. Trimming left V 3 bases short and J 5 bases short, with 10 bases between. The DNA of the CDR3 is TGTGCCAGCAGCTTGGAAATAGGATATGGCTACACCTTC. Protein product: CASSLEIGYGYTF.